The source of this TCR beta chain is a study of CD8 T cells in ankylosing spondylitis. General study results and limits: Some motif variants had been reported before (in reactive arthritis synovial fluid and blood).

Concerning this clonotype itself: The antigen is not known.

Germline values: CDR1 SQVTM, CDR2 ANQGSEA. Unmatched junction bases numbered 5, after V lost 6 bases and J lost 6 bases. The CDR3 is made up of 12 amino acids. 5'-RACE, quantitative and with molecular barcodes, yielded the TCR beta libraries. TCRdb called the 5' RACE reads again in MiXCR, with one record for every CDR3 protein. The sample consists of roughly 260,000 distinct CDR3 sequences, about 20% of them appearing once. This sequence joins TRBV29-1 and TRBJ2-5; 9 nucleotides match TRBD1. The specimen was blood, either unsorted or a sorted T cell fraction (not recorded which). The TCR was taken from a male donor with ankylosing spondylitis or in good health (not recorded which). CDR3: CSVQGQGKTQYF. The CDR3 nucleotides read TGCAGCGTACAGGGACAGGGAAAGACCCAGTACTTC.